The present T cell receptor (beta chain) was sequenced within a study of T and B cells in COVID-19 patients. This clonotype was counted a few times. Each TRB amplification used 250-500 ng of genomic DNA from blood. The CDR3 runs 17 residues. Per germline, CDR1 MNHEY and CDR2 SVGEGT. V lost 0 bases to trimming and J lost 5 bases; unmatched junction nucleotides: 10. TRB rearrangements were amplified by multiplex PCR with BIOMED2 TRB-A/B primers. TCRdb independently ran MiXCR on the multiplex PCR reads; one entry per CDR3 protein. The data contain 8,000 to 10,000 distinct CDR3 sequences, around 28% of them seen just once; the ten biggest clones take up 25% to 30%.

V usage is TRBV6-2 or TRBV6-3 and J usage is TRBJ2-3, with 8 bases matching TRBD2. The sequence was obtained from a human donor who had recovered from COVID-19. Source material: blood. The CDR3 here is CASSYSVDRGGKDTQYF. In nucleotides, the CDR3 is TGTGCCAGCAGTTACTCGGTCGACCGGGGGGGCAAAGATACGCAGTATTTT.